Sequencing of this TCR beta chain was carried out in a study of cytomegalovirus exposure and HLA in healthy donors. Study summary: A previous analysis identified 100 million to 120 million unique TCR beta sequences derived from some 170 million T cells.

Amplification used 60 Vbeta primers and 13 Jbeta primers. Repertoires were generated with immunoSEQ multiplex PCR, while TCRdb's copy carries only in-frame clones and drops some. The sample has approximately 160,000 clones; approximately 80% are singletons. This CDR3 comprises 13 residues. The ends lost 5 bases at V and 4 bases at J; junction bases unmatched: 3. Germline CDR1 SGHTA, CDR2 FQGTGA. The sample consisted of PBMCs. This chain uses TRBV7-3 with TRBJ2-3; 7 bases align to TRBD1. The receptor comes from a female donor in good health and CMV-seronegative. CDR3 amino acids: CASSQTGADTQYF. CDR3 DNA sequence: TGTGCCAGCAGCCAAACAGGGGCAGATACGCAGTATTTT.